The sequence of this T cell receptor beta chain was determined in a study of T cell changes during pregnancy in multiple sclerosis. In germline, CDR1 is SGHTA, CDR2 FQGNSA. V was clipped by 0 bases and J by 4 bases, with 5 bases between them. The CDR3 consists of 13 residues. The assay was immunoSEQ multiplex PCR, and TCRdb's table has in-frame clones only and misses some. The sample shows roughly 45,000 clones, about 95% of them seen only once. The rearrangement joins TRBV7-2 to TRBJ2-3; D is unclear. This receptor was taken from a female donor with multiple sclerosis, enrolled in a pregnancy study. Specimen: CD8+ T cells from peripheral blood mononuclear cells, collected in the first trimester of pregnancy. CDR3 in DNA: TGTGCCAGCAGCTTAGCGTTAGCAGATACGCAGTATTTT. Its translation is CASSLALADTQYF.